This TCR beta chain was recorded in a study of blood T cell repertoires in COVID-19. At the level of the study: Donors in the United States, Italy and Spain gave samples during acute or convalescent COVID-19. T cells, B-cell-depleted T cells, or PBMCs provided the cDNA or gDNA that served as material.

Study processing details: The authors estimated nucleated cell counts from reference gene primer amplification. TCRdb's copy holds only in-frame clones and misses some; the assay was immunoSEQ multiplex PCR. V and J calls and clone size come straight from that table; D and trimming were deduced from the DNA. The sample contains approximately 76,000 clones, about nine tenths of which appear only once. The CDR3 length is 14 residues. The germline gives CDR1 SGHNT, CDR2 YYREEE (reference sequence). V was clipped by 4 bases and J by 7 bases, with 12 bases between them. This clone was counted a single time.

Source material: peripheral blood. The sequence was obtained from a woman aged 55-69 years with acute or convalescent COVID-19. V usage is TRBV5-4 and J usage is TRBJ1-6, with D perhaps TRBD1 (6 bases). Here the CDR3 reads CASSRTAENSPLHF. CDR3 nucleotide sequence: TGTGCCAGCAGCCGGACAGCCGAGAATTCACCCCTCCACTTT.